A selection of T cell receptor beta chains follows, all from one sample in a study of shared T cell receptors in the human thymus. Generated by immunoSEQ multiplex PCR, the TCRdb table keeps only in-frame clones and is missing some. The data hold under 450,000 clones, with more than 85% observed a single time. Sequenced: thymocytes. Source of these receptors: a human donor. CDR3s include the opening cysteine and the closing phenylalanine or tryptophan.

j_gene: TRBJ1-4; v_gene: TRBV30; CDR3aa: CAWSGSGQGGEKLFF
j_gene: TRBJ2-7; v_gene: TRBV7-2; CDR3aa: CASSLAGGPAYEQYF
j_gene: TRBJ1-5; v_gene: TRBV27; CDR3aa: CASSLTHSTLKGNQPQHF
j_gene: TRBJ1-2; v_gene: TRBV5-1; CDR3aa: CASSWRGGRYGYTF
j_gene: TRBJ2-7; v_gene: TRBV4-3; CDR3aa: CASSQDQGLAGAYEQYF
j_gene: TRBJ1-1; v_gene: TRBV19; CDR3aa: CASSRGTGRSAEAFF
j_gene: TRBJ1-2; v_gene: TRBV7-9; CDR3aa: CASSPYGAPLYGYTF
j_gene: TRBJ2-1; v_gene: TRBV27; CDR3aa: CASRPGVHEQFF
j_gene: TRBJ2-7; v_gene: TRBV7-8; CDR3aa: CASSLKFWRGYEQYF
j_gene: TRBJ1-5; v_gene: TRBV7-8; CDR3aa: CASSSRTASNQPQHF
j_gene: TRBJ2-1; v_gene: TRBV7-3; CDR3aa: CASSLNPSGNFGCDEQFF
j_gene: TRBJ1-3; v_gene: TRBV7-6; CDR3aa: CASSLPHGPNSGNTIYF
j_gene: TRBJ2-2; v_gene: TRBV7-8; CDR3aa: CASSLEGRSGGELFF
j_gene: TRBJ2-4; v_gene: TRBV10-3; CDR3aa: CAISEEVAGTKNIQYF
j_gene: TRBJ1-1; v_gene: TRBV5-8; CDR3aa: CASSLYDGPTGAMNTEAFF
j_gene: TRBJ1-2; v_gene: TRBV30; CDR3aa: CAWSGFGYTF
j_gene: TRBJ2-7; v_gene: TRBV11-2; CDR3aa: CASSHTSGFSYEQYF
j_gene: TRBJ1-1; v_gene: TRBV19; CDR3aa: CASSTRRRRNTEAFF
j_gene: TRBJ2-7; v_gene: TRBV2; CDR3aa: CASRAGTGPPYEQYF
j_gene: TRBJ2-3; v_gene: TRBV6-1; CDR3aa: CASTEGLAVDTQYF
j_gene: TRBJ2-1; v_gene: TRBV5-1; CDR3aa: CASSHPGLAGRMSYNEQFF
j_gene: TRBJ2-3; v_gene: TRBV30; CDR3aa: CAWRNSDKVSEGVFADTQYF
j_gene: TRBJ1-3; v_gene: TRBV11-2; CDR3aa: CASGGGGRYF
j_gene: TRBJ1-5; v_gene: TRBV2; CDR3aa: CASSVKGHNQPQHF
j_gene: TRBJ1-1; v_gene: TRBV6-4; CDR3aa: CASSEFHRDPEAFF
j_gene: TRBJ2-1; v_gene: TRBV7-3; CDR3aa: CASSLGQGAYPYNEQFF
j_gene: TRBJ1-5; v_gene: TRBV2; CDR3aa: CASSRFLGNQPQHF
j_gene: TRBJ1-3; v_gene: TRBV19; CDR3aa: CASSISSLTGENTIYF
j_gene: TRBJ2-1; v_gene: TRBV5-4; CDR3aa: CASSLAEGEGSSYNEQFF
j_gene: TRBJ2-2; v_gene: TRBV14; CDR3aa: CASSRKGMAGELFF
j_gene: TRBJ1-2; v_gene: TRBV5-1; CDR3aa: CASSSEGHHNYGYTF
j_gene: TRBJ1-3; v_gene: TRBV5-6; CDR3aa: CASSLVRGRNTIYF
j_gene: TRBJ1-5; v_gene: TRBV6-1; CDR3aa: CASSEGMRSRWDYSNQPQHF
j_gene: TRBJ1-5; v_gene: TRBV18; CDR3aa: CASSPLKREGSSNQPQHF
j_gene: TRBJ1-2; v_gene: TRBV12-5; CDR3aa: CASGLDREKIYGYTF
j_gene: TRBJ2-7; v_gene: TRBV5-1; CDR3aa: CASSWGDSSYEQYF
j_gene: TRBJ2-7; v_gene: TRBV4-1; CDR3aa: CASSPGLAGPETHEQYF
j_gene: TRBJ1-4; v_gene: TRBV18; CDR3aa: CASSPSLGLSEKLFF
j_gene: TRBJ2-1; v_gene: TRBV4-1; CDR3aa: CASSRASTGTGPLRNEQFF
j_gene: TRBJ2-7; v_gene: TRBV27; CDR3aa: CASRSHPSYEQYF
j_gene: TRBJ2-7; v_gene: TRBV11-2; CDR3aa: CASSLVVTGSSYEQYF
j_gene: TRBJ2-1; v_gene: TRBV5-6; CDR3aa: CASSRDQGSYNEQFF
j_gene: TRBJ2-1; v_gene: TRBV18; CDR3aa: CASSPPGNGGRFYNEQFF
j_gene: TRBJ1-4; v_gene: TRBV7-9; CDR3aa: CASSSTGEKLFF
j_gene: TRBJ2-1; v_gene: TRBV7-9; CDR3aa: CASSVLSGRYNEQFF
j_gene: TRBJ1-1; v_gene: TRBV6-5; CDR3aa: CAAGTDRDTEAFF
j_gene: TRBJ2-1; v_gene: TRBV29-1; CDR3aa: CSSPRETNEQFF
j_gene: TRBJ2-6; v_gene: TRBV19; CDR3aa: CASSIEGGSGANVLTF
j_gene: TRBJ1-2; v_gene: TRBV28; CDR3aa: CASTLWGGQGGDGYTF
j_gene: TRBJ2-2; v_gene: TRBV2; CDR3aa: CASSERIDPWGELFF
j_gene: TRBJ2-2; v_gene: TRBV25-1; CDR3aa: CASKFRDKLFF
j_gene: TRBJ2-1; v_gene: TRBV6-4; CDR3aa: CASSDSYGRETYNEQFF
j_gene: TRBJ2-3; v_gene: TRBV5-6; CDR3aa: CASSLGPHPFTDTQYF
j_gene: TRBJ1-3; v_gene: TRBV28; CDR3aa: CASTGPGTVRWSGNTIYF
j_gene: TRBJ1-3; v_gene: TRBV7-2; CDR3aa: CASSLEAFSGNTIYF
j_gene: TRBJ2-5; v_gene: TRBV4-1; CDR3aa: CASSQDRNRWETQYF
j_gene: TRBJ2-7; v_gene: TRBV25-1; CDR3aa: CASSGTSGRDYEQYF
j_gene: TRBJ1-2; v_gene: TRBV30; CDR3aa: CAWGTVGEPYGYTF
j_gene: TRBJ1-2; v_gene: TRBV10-3; CDR3aa: CAINLGQGSYGYTF